These 9 T cell receptor beta chains came from one sample sequenced in a study of shared clonotypes between healthy human individuals. Produced via immunoSEQ multiplex PCR; TCRdb's table is partial and in-frame only. The data show 950,000 to 1,100,000 clones, around 76% seen once. What was sequenced was memory CD4+ T cells sorted from blood. The subset denotes: CD45RA-negative fraction. These receptors came from a man aged 18 to 29 in good health.

The chain employs TRBV6-6 and TRBJ2-5, with TRBD1 as a possible D gene (5 bases). The V gene lost 7 bases and the J gene lost 2 bases, with 14 bases spanning the gap. The V gene's germline CDR1 is MNHNY and CDR2 SVGAGI (reference sequence). CDR3 length equals 14 residues. DNA for the CDR3: TGTGCCAGCAAGCGACAGACAATACAAGAGACCCAGTACTTC. Translated, it gives CASKRQTIQETQYF.

This chain connects TRBV5-1 to TRBJ2-2, with 7 bases lining up with TRBD2. J was trimmed by 0 bases and V by 4 bases; bases with no gene match: 12. The CDR3 spans 18 residues. Germline CDR1 and CDR2: SGHRS and YFSETQ. CDR3 DNA sequence: TGCGCCAGCAGCCCGCGGGGGAGCGGAATATCGAACACCGGGGAGCTGTTTTTT. This gives the protein CASSPRGSGISNTGELFF.

As concerns this clone: The same CDR3 also results from other DNA sequences found in this sample. The CDR3 sequence: CASSRQNSPLHF. CDR3 nucleotide sequence: TGTGCCAGTAGTCGACAGAATTCACCCCTCCACTTT. The gene calls are TRBV19 and TRBJ1-6; tentatively, D is TRBD1 (5 bases). The CDR3 contains 12 residues. From germline, CDR1 is LNHDA and CDR2 SQIVND (reference sequence). Trimming took off 5 bases at V and 7 bases at J, with 6 bases between the two ends.

This clone was found a few times. Other DNA sequences of this sample code for an identical CDR3. The chain employs TRBV7-3 and TRBJ1-1; 7 positions match TRBD1. CDR1 is SGHTA, CDR2 FQGTGA, per germline. V shed 4 bases, J shed 5 bases, and the junction held 4 bases outside the gene matches. This CDR3 has 13 residues. CDR3 protein: CASSSDRNTEAFF. The CDR3 DNA is TGTGCCAGCAGCTCGGACAGGAATACTGAAGCTTTCTTT.

This CDR3 is CASSPGTSEPNEQFF. DNA for the CDR3: TGTGCCAGCAGCCCCGGGACTAGCGAACCCAATGAGCAGTTCTTC. This chain uses TRBV5-4 with TRBJ2-1; 10 positions match TRBD2. Per germline, CDR1 SGHNT and CDR2 YYREEE (reference sequence). Losses at the gene ends were 4 bases for V and 6 bases for J; bases not matched to a gene: 7. CDR3 size: 15 residues.

The chain joins TRBV7-2 to TRBJ2-7, with TRBD1 identical over 11 bases. The V and J ends lost 6 bases and 1 base, in that order; junction bases with no gene match: 5. Germline V CDR1 and CDR2: SGHTA, FQGNSA. CDR3 length equals 15 residues. The CDR3 region is CASRPGQGVSYEQYF. Written as DNA, the CDR3 is TGTGCCAGCAGACCGGGACAGGGGGTTTCCTACGAGCAGTACTTC.

In this sample, this clone turned up a few times. J is TRBJ2-2 and V is TRBV30, with 11 positions matching TRBD2. Germline loops: CDR1 GTSNPN, CDR2 SVGIG (reference sequence). V lost 0 bases and J lost 9; bases outside the gene matches: 9. The CDR3 is 16 amino acids. The CDR3 DNA sequence: TGTGCCTGGAGTGTACGGGCTAGCGGGAGGAGCAGGGAGCTGTTTTTT. It encodes CAWSVRASGRSRELFF. Full variable domain (outside the CDR3, taken from reference TRBV30 and TRBJ2-2): SQTIHQWPATLVQPVGSPLSLECTVEGTSNPNLYWYRQAAGRGLQLLFYSVGIGQISSEVPQNLSASRPQDRQFILSSKKLLLSDSGFYLCAWSVRASGRSRELFFGEGSRLTVL.

Concerning this clone itself: The identical CDR3 is also encoded by other nucleotide sequences in the sample. The chain employs TRBV30 and TRBJ2-3; 7 nucleotides line up with TRBD1. Losses at the gene ends were 4 bases for V and 0 bases for J; bases not matched to a gene: 1. Germline lookup yields CDR1 GTSNPN and CDR2 SVGIG (reference sequence). The CDR3 sequence is 13 residues long. The CDR3 sequence is CAWTGQSTDTQYF. The CDR3 region has the DNA TGTGCCTGGACGGGACAGAGCACAGATACGCAGTATTTT.

This clone was observed a handful of times. The chain carries TRBV2 and TRBJ2-3, with TRBD2 identical over 12 bases. The CDR3 contains 16 residues. The germline V gene encodes CDR1 SNHLY and CDR2 FYNNEI. V lost 4 bases, J lost 1 base, and 3 bases stayed unmatched. CDR3 sequence reads: CASSARTSGGTDTQYF. The CDR3 bases are TGTGCCAGCAGTGCGCGGACTAGCGGGGGCACAGATACGCAGTATTTT.